This T cell receptor (beta chain) was sequenced in a study of CD8 T cells in ankylosing spondylitis. A single record per CDR3 protein comes from TCRdb applying MiXCR to the 5' RACE reads. There are roughly 120,000 distinct CDR3 sequences in the sample; 6.5% to 9% occur only once, and 9% to 15% lies in the top ten. Ten or more counts support this clonotype. In germline, CDR1 is SGHTA, CDR2 FQGNSA. The CDR3 consists of 17 residues. The V segment lost 1 base and the J segment 4 bases; nucleotides outside the gene matches: 12. The sample consisted of blood, either unsorted or a sorted T cell fraction (not recorded which). V is TRBV7-2 and J is TRBJ2-5; 7 bases are a match to TRBD2. This sequence originates from a male donor with ankylosing spondylitis or in good health (not recorded which). The DNA of the CDR3 is TGTGCCAGCAGCTTAGGAGTGACTAGCTTTCTCGGAGAGACCCAGTACTTC. Translation gives CASSLGVTSFLGETQYF.